The clone carrying this TCR beta chain showed up many times. Its antigen is currently unknown. Germline loops: CDR1 MDHEN, CDR2 SYDVKM. Losses at the gene ends were 6 bases for V and 4 bases for J; bases not matched to a gene: 8. The CDR3 covers 16 residues. A quantitative 5'-RACE method, one with molecular barcodes, was used to make TCR beta libraries. A single record per CDR3 protein comes from TCRdb applying MiXCR to the 5' RACE reads. This sample has 100,000 to 150,000 distinct CDR3 sequences, with roughly 13% found just once. This sample was taken from a study of CD8 T cells in ankylosing spondylitis. Overall study findings and caveats: In reactive arthritis synovial fluid and blood, some motif variants had been reported before. It appeared that ankylosing spondylitis blood was characterized by a TCR beta motif of several highly homologous variants.

The sample comprised blood, either unsorted or a sorted T cell fraction (not recorded which). The genes are TRBV28 and TRBJ2-3; 12 nucleotides line up with TRBD2. The sequence was collected from a female donor with ankylosing spondylitis or in good health (not recorded which). The CDR3 bases are TGTGCCAGCAGCTCCGGACTAGCGGGGACGTCAGATACGCAGTATTTT. Translating it yields CASSSGLAGTSDTQYF.